Listed below are T cell receptor beta chains from one sample, sequenced in a study of identical twins. TCRdb reprocessed the 5' RACE reads via MiXCR and lists one record per CDR3 protein. The profile covers some 500,000 distinct CDR3 sequences, with 22% appearing a single time and under 0.95% taken by the ten largest. This sample also appeared in a second study, on T cells expressing NK-cell markers.

Sequencing was carried out using CD4+ T cells sorted from blood. The receptors come from a woman aged 18-30 years in good health. Each CDR3 is given with its conserved first and last residue. D genes are given only for firm matches. A clone size is listed for some rows: how often the clone was seen (once, few, many), or a class if it is expanded.

clone_size: many
v_call: TRBV27
d_call: .
j_call: TRBJ2-3
cdr3_nt: TGTGCCAGCAGTCCGGGACGAGGCAGGACAGATACGCAGTATTTT
cdr3_aa: CASSPGRGRTDTQYF

clone_size: .
v_call: TRBV7-2
d_call: TRBD2
j_call: TRBJ2-1
cdr3_nt: TGTGCCAGCAGCTTAGGGCGAACTAGCGGGAGAGGTGAGCATTTCTTC
cdr3_aa: CASSLGRTSGRGEHFF

clone_size: .
v_call: TRBV12-3/TRBV12-4
d_call: .
j_call: TRBJ1-1
cdr3_nt: TGTGCCAGCAGCATCCAGAAGAACACTGAAGCTTTCTTT
cdr3_aa: CASSIQKNTEAFF

clone_size: few
v_call: TRBV6-1
d_call: .
j_call: TRBJ1-1
cdr3_nt: TGTGCCAGCAAACTGCAACAGGGAATGAACACTGAAGCTTTCTTT
cdr3_aa: CASKLQQGMNTEAFF

clone_size: many
v_call: TRBV29-1
d_call: .
j_call: TRBJ2-1
cdr3_nt: TGCAGCGGTCGAGCGGAGAATACCAACAATGAGCAGTTCTTC
cdr3_aa: CSGRAENTNNEQFF

clone_size: few
v_call: TRBV5-1
d_call: .
j_call: TRBJ2-2
cdr3_nt: TGCGCCAGCAGCTTAAGGATTCTGAACACCGGGGAGCTGTTTTTT
cdr3_aa: CASSLRILNTGELFF

clone_size: few
v_call: TRBV6-5
d_call: .
j_call: TRBJ2-2
cdr3_nt: TGTGCCAGCAGTTACCTTGAGTTAGGGCGCGGGGAGCTGTTTTTT
cdr3_aa: CASSYLELGRGELFF

clone_size: .
v_call: TRBV20-1
d_call: .
j_call: TRBJ2-6
cdr3_nt: TGCAGTGCTAGCGCAGCGGACGGGGCCAACGTCCTGACTTTC
cdr3_aa: CSASAADGANVLTF

clone_size: .
v_call: TRBV12-3/TRBV12-4
d_call: .
j_call: TRBJ2-7
cdr3_nt: TGTGCCAGCAGTTTAACCTGGAACAGGGCCAACGAGCAGTACTTC
cdr3_aa: CASSLTWNRANEQYF

clone_size: .
v_call: TRBV14
d_call: .
j_call: TRBJ2-3
cdr3_nt: TGTGCCAGCAGCCCACTACAGCGCACAGATACGCAGTATTTT
cdr3_aa: CASSPLQRTDTQYF

clone_size: .
v_call: TRBV7-2
d_call: .
j_call: TRBJ2-2
cdr3_nt: TGTGCCAGCAGCCGACAGGCCTCCACCTACACCGGGGAGCTGTTTTTT
cdr3_aa: CASSRQASTYTGELFF

clone_size: few
v_call: TRBV7-2
d_call: .
j_call: TRBJ2-7
cdr3_nt: TGTGCCTCCAACCGGGGCGCACGGGGGGAGCAGTACTTC
cdr3_aa: CASNRGARGEQYF

clone_size: many
v_call: TRBV10-3
d_call: .
j_call: TRBJ2-7
cdr3_nt: TGTGCCATCAGTGAGTCGGGAAGACTCTTCGAGCAGTACTTC
cdr3_aa: CAISESGRLFEQYF

clone_size: .
v_call: TRBV4-2
d_call: TRBD2
j_call: TRBJ2-3
cdr3_nt: TGTGCCAGCAGCCACACACTAGCGGGGGGAACAGATACGCAGTATTTT
cdr3_aa: CASSHTLAGGTDTQYF

clone_size: few
v_call: TRBV12-3/TRBV12-4
d_call: .
j_call: TRBJ2-3
cdr3_nt: TGTGCCAGCGCCCCGAGGGCAGCGAGCACAGATACGCAGTATTTT
cdr3_aa: CASAPRAASTDTQYF

clone_size: few
v_call: TRBV7-9
d_call: .
j_call: TRBJ1-1
cdr3_nt: TGTGCCAGCAGCCTACGCGGACCCGGGACGGCTGAAGCTTTCTTT
cdr3_aa: CASSLRGPGTAEAFF

clone_size: .
v_call: TRBV20-1
d_call: TRBD1
j_call: TRBJ2-1
cdr3_nt: TGCAGTGCTTACGACAGGGCTAGGCAGTTCTTC
cdr3_aa: CSAYDRARQFF

clone_size: few
v_call: TRBV20-1
d_call: .
j_call: TRBJ2-3
cdr3_nt: TGCAGTGCTGTTGGAGGGGCAGATACGCAGTATTTT
cdr3_aa: CSAVGGADTQYF

clone_size: many
v_call: TRBV5-1
d_call: .
j_call: TRBJ1-5
cdr3_nt: TGCGCCAGCAGCTTCGGATCCGGGTGGGATCAGCCCCAGCATTTT
cdr3_aa: CASSFGSGWDQPQHF

clone_size: few
v_call: TRBV9
d_call: .
j_call: TRBJ2-5
cdr3_nt: TGTGCCAGCAGCGTAGCCCCGGACCACCAAGAGACCCAGTACTTC
cdr3_aa: CASSVAPDHQETQYF

clone_size: .
v_call: TRBV7-9
d_call: .
j_call: TRBJ2-7
cdr3_nt: TGTGCCAGCAGCTTAGGACAAGAGGCGGACCAGTACTTC
cdr3_aa: CASSLGQEADQYF

clone_size: many
v_call: TRBV12-3/TRBV12-4
d_call: .
j_call: TRBJ2-5
cdr3_nt: TGTGCCAGCAGTTTATCAGGGACGGAGACCCAGTACTTC
cdr3_aa: CASSLSGTETQYF

clone_size: many
v_call: TRBV12-5
d_call: TRBD1
j_call: TRBJ2-1
cdr3_nt: TGTGCTAGTGGCAGGGGGGGACAGGGCTCCTACAATGAGCAGTTCTTC
cdr3_aa: CASGRGGQGSYNEQFF

clone_size: .
v_call: TRBV25-1
d_call: .
j_call: TRBJ2-4
cdr3_nt: TGTGCCAGCAGTGATATGGGGGCCAAAAACATTCAGTACTTC
cdr3_aa: CASSDMGAKNIQYF

clone_size: .
v_call: TRBV15
d_call: TRBD2
j_call: TRBJ2-1
cdr3_nt: TGTGCCACCAGCAGAACTTCGGGACTAGAGAAATCCGCCTTCTTC
cdr3_aa: CATSRTSGLEKSAFF

clone_size: few
v_call: TRBV4-1
d_call: TRBD1
j_call: TRBJ2-7
cdr3_nt: TGCGCCAGCAGCCAAGATGAAAACAGGGGCAGCTACGAGCAGTACTTC
cdr3_aa: CASSQDENRGSYEQYF

clone_size: .
v_call: TRBV6-6
d_call: .
j_call: TRBJ2-3
cdr3_nt: TGTGCCAGCAGCAAGGGATACACAGATACGCAGTATTTT
cdr3_aa: CASSKGYTDTQYF

clone_size: .
v_call: TRBV29-1
d_call: .
j_call: TRBJ2-5
cdr3_nt: TGCAGCGTTCTGTGGGTGGGGAGGTCGGAGACCCAGTACTTC
cdr3_aa: CSVLWVGRSETQYF

clone_size: .
v_call: TRBV7-2
d_call: TRBD2
j_call: TRBJ2-7
cdr3_nt: TGTGCCAGCAGCTTAAGAGCGGGAGTGGGCTACGAGCAGTACTTC
cdr3_aa: CASSLRAGVGYEQYF

clone_size: .
v_call: TRBV6-1
d_call: TRBD1
j_call: TRBJ2-2
cdr3_nt: TGTGCCAGCAGGGCCACCGGACAGGGGAACGAGGAGCTGTTTTTT
cdr3_aa: CASRATGQGNEELFF

clone_size: .
v_call: TRBV6-2/TRBV6-3
d_call: TRBD2
j_call: TRBJ2-2
cdr3_nt: TGTGCCAGCACCTCCCCGGGACTAGCGGGGCTGGTCGGGGAGCTGTTTTTT
cdr3_aa: CASTSPGLAGLVGELFF

clone_size: few
v_call: TRBV11-2
d_call: TRBD1
j_call: TRBJ1-5
cdr3_nt: TGTGGGTTTGAGGGGGCCGAGCCCCAATATTTAGATCAGCCCCAGCATTTT
cdr3_aa: CGFEGAEPQYLDQPQHF

clone_size: .
v_call: TRBV6-5
d_call: .
j_call: TRBJ2-7
cdr3_nt: TGTGCCAGCAGTTACTCGTGGGGAAATCTAAGGCAGTACTTC
cdr3_aa: CASSYSWGNLRQYF

clone_size: few
v_call: TRBV20-1
d_call: .
j_call: TRBJ1-5
cdr3_nt: TGCAGTGCTAGAGAGCAGAGTCAGCCCCAGCATTTT
cdr3_aa: CSAREQSQPQHF

clone_size: few
v_call: TRBV5-1
d_call: .
j_call: TRBJ2-1
cdr3_nt: TGCGCCAGCAGCTTGGAGACGAAATACAATGAGCAGTTCTTC
cdr3_aa: CASSLETKYNEQFF

clone_size: few
v_call: TRBV20-1
d_call: .
j_call: TRBJ2-7
cdr3_nt: TGCAGTGCTAGAGGAGCCGGGACGGTCGGATACGAGCAGTACTTC
cdr3_aa: CSARGAGTVGYEQYF

clone_size: few
v_call: TRBV27
d_call: .
j_call: TRBJ2-1
cdr3_nt: TGTGCCAGCAGTTTACAGGTCTACAATGAGCAGTTCTTC
cdr3_aa: CASSLQVYNEQFF

clone_size: few
v_call: TRBV11-2
d_call: .
j_call: TRBJ1-5
cdr3_nt: TGTGCCAGGAGACGTAATAGCAATCAGCCCCAGCATTTT
cdr3_aa: CARRRNSNQPQHF

clone_size: .
v_call: TRBV5-5
d_call: .
j_call: TRBJ1-5
cdr3_nt: TGTGCCAGCAGCTGGGCAGGACACCTAAATCAGCCCCAGCATTTT
cdr3_aa: CASSWAGHLNQPQHF

clone_size: few
v_call: TRBV12-3/TRBV12-4
d_call: .
j_call: TRBJ2-4
cdr3_nt: TGTGCCAGCAGTCCAACGGGGAAACTAGCCAAAAACATTCAGTACTTC
cdr3_aa: CASSPTGKLAKNIQYF

clone_size: .
v_call: TRBV20-1
d_call: TRBD2
j_call: TRBJ2-1
cdr3_nt: TGCAGTGCTAGAACTAGCGGGAGGGCCGAGGGAGAGCAGTTCTTC
cdr3_aa: CSARTSGRAEGEQFF

clone_size: few
v_call: TRBV29-1
d_call: .
j_call: TRBJ1-2
cdr3_nt: TGCAGCGTTGTCGAGCCCAGCTATGGCTACACCTTC
cdr3_aa: CSVVEPSYGYTF

clone_size: few
v_call: TRBV7-2
d_call: TRBD2
j_call: TRBJ2-1
cdr3_nt: TGTGCCAGCAGCTTAGCAAGGGGTAGCGGGAGTTCCTACAATGAGCAGTTCTTC
cdr3_aa: CASSLARGSGSSYNEQFF

clone_size: .
v_call: TRBV15
d_call: .
j_call: TRBJ2-1
cdr3_nt: TGTGCCACCAGCTGGGGACAAGACAATGAGCAGTTCTTC
cdr3_aa: CATSWGQDNEQFF

clone_size: .
v_call: TRBV5-5
d_call: TRBD2
j_call: TRBJ2-2
cdr3_nt: TGTGCCAGCAGCTCCTTCTTGCGGGGGAAGGGAGGGGAGCTGTTTTTT
cdr3_aa: CASSSFLRGKGGELFF

clone_size: .
v_call: TRBV3-1
d_call: .
j_call: TRBJ2-1
cdr3_nt: TGTGCCAGCAGCCAAGAGATAGGGAGGTCGTCCAATGAGCAGTTCTTC
cdr3_aa: CASSQEIGRSSNEQFF

clone_size: few
v_call: TRBV7-9
d_call: TRBD1
j_call: TRBJ1-1
cdr3_nt: TGTGCCAGCAGCTTTGGACAGGGGAGCACTGAAGCTTTCTTT
cdr3_aa: CASSFGQGSTEAFF

clone_size: few
v_call: TRBV7-2
d_call: TRBD2
j_call: TRBJ2-1
cdr3_nt: TGTGCCAGCAGCTTAGTCCCCGCAGCGGGAGCCCGCAATGAGCAGTTCTTC
cdr3_aa: CASSLVPAAGARNEQFF

clone_size: .
v_call: TRBV4-2
d_call: .
j_call: TRBJ2-1
cdr3_nt: TGTGCCAGCAGCCAAGAAGACCCCAATGAGCAGTTCTTC
cdr3_aa: CASSQEDPNEQFF

clone_size: few
v_call: TRBV12-3/TRBV12-4
d_call: .
j_call: TRBJ1-2
cdr3_nt: TGTGCCAGCACCCTGACGCCCGGAGGCGGCTACACCTTC
cdr3_aa: CASTLTPGGGYTF

clone_size: .
v_call: TRBV20-1
d_call: TRBD2
j_call: TRBJ2-3
cdr3_nt: TGCAGTGCGGCTCGGAGCGGGAGAGGCACAGATACGCAGTATTTT
cdr3_aa: CSAARSGRGTDTQYF

clone_size: few
v_call: TRBV2
d_call: .
j_call: TRBJ1-5
cdr3_nt: TGTGCCAGCAGAGGGACGGACTTTCAGCCCCAGCATTTT
cdr3_aa: CASRGTDFQPQHF

clone_size: .
v_call: TRBV30
d_call: .
j_call: TRBJ1-4
cdr3_nt: TGTGCCTGGAGTTCAAGTGAAAAACTGTTTTTT
cdr3_aa: CAWSSSEKLFF

clone_size: .
v_call: TRBV6-5
d_call: TRBD1
j_call: TRBJ2-2
cdr3_nt: TGTGCCAGCAGTTTTGGTGTGACAGGGGGCGCGGTCGGGGAGCTGTTTTTT
cdr3_aa: CASSFGVTGGAVGELFF

clone_size: .
v_call: TRBV6-5
d_call: TRBD2
j_call: TRBJ2-7
cdr3_nt: TGTGCCAGCAGTTACTCGGTAGCGGGGGGGAGCTCCTACGAGCAGTACTTC
cdr3_aa: CASSYSVAGGSSYEQYF